The present T cell receptor (beta chain) was sequenced within a study of T cell changes during pregnancy in multiple sclerosis. Produced via immunoSEQ multiplex PCR; TCRdb's table is partial and in-frame only. Among roughly 80,000 clones, around 93% were seen once, and the ten largest hold roughly 2.5%. Trimming pared 2 bases from V and 3 bases from J, leaving 11 bases between. The CDR3 length is 15 residues. CDR1 and CDR2 from the germline V gene are SGHDT and YYEEEE. The sequence was collected from a female donor with multiple sclerosis, enrolled in a pregnancy study. Sequences were derived from peripheral blood, sampled in the second trimester of pregnancy. The chain employs TRBV5-6 and TRBJ2-2; D might be TRBD1 (6 bases). CDR3 DNA: TGTGCCAGCAGCTTTCAGACAGGCGACACCGGGGAGCTGTTTTTT. Amino acids: CASSFQTGDTGELFF.